This paragraph reports one T cell receptor (beta chain). No antigen is known for it. TCR cDNA molecules each carried a unique molecular identifier. TCRdb re-called the 5' RACE reads with MiXCR, one entry per CDR3 protein. The data contain over 3,000 distinct CDR3 sequences, 8.3% of them singletons. The CDR3 spans 15 residues. Germline loops: CDR1 LGHNA, CDR2 YSLEER. V was clipped by 2 bases and J by 2 bases; unmatched bases: 4. The data stem from a study of spatial heterogeneity in lung cancer. Study observations and caveats: Tumor T-cell coverage was an estimated 7% or so for alpha and roughly 13% for beta chains. Mutation counts in tumors were tracked by counts of expanded intratumoral alpha and beta TCRs.

The time point denotes: sample taken at primary tumor resection. Samples were obtained from some 72 donors, all untreated early-stage non-small cell lung cancer patients. Unsorted samples of tumor, nontumor lung or frozen PBMC had their whole RNA sequenced. The sample here was lung tumor tissue, taken at surgery. The TCR comes from a male donor with early-stage non-small cell lung cancer. The chain joins TRBV4-3 to TRBJ2-3; 7 nucleotides align to TRBD2. In nucleotides, the CDR3 is TGCGCCAGCAGCCAAATGGGGACTAACACAGATACGCAGTATTTT. Amino acids: CASSQMGTNTDTQYF.